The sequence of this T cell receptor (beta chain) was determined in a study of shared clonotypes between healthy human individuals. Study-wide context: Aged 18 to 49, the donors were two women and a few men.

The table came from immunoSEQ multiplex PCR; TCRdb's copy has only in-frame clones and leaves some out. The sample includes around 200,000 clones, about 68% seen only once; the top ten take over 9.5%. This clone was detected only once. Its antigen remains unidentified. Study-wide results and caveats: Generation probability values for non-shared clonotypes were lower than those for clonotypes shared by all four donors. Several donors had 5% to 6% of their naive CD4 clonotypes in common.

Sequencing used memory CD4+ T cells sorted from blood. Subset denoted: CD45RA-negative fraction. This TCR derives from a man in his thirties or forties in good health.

The CDR3 reads CASGGDRTYEQYF. The CDR3 bases are TGTGCCTCGGGCGGGGATCGGACCTACGAGCAGTACTTC. The V gene is TRBV9, the J gene TRBJ2-7; possibly TRBD2 for D (6 bases). The CDR3 loop spans 13 amino acids. Trimming left V 10 bases short and J 2 bases short, with 16 bases between. From germline, CDR1 is SGDLS and CDR2 YYNGEE.